Listed below are T cell receptor beta chains from one sample, sequenced in a study of T cell changes during pregnancy in multiple sclerosis. Assay used: immunoSEQ multiplex PCR; TCRdb lists only in-frame clones, some missing. The sample contains approximately 100,000 clones, around 90% of which appear only once. Source: peripheral blood, taken before pregnancy. Receptors were obtained from a female donor with multiple sclerosis, enrolled in a pregnancy study. Both conserved end residues are part of each CDR3. A D gene is named only where the DNA matches it firmly. The size of a clone is reported for some rows only, either as once, few or many, or as a class for expanded clones.

v_gene	abundance	d_gene	j_gene	CDR3aa	CDR3nt
TRBV9	.	TRBD1	TRBJ2-5	CASSPAGTGERETQYF	TGTGCCAGCAGCCCGGCCGGGACAGGGGAACGAGAGACCCAGTACTTC
TRBV5-1	.	.	TRBJ2-7	CASSLRSRTRDSYEQYF	TGCGCCAGCAGCTTGAGGTCCCGGACCAGGGACTCCTACGAGCAGTACTTC
TRBV5-1	.	.	TRBJ2-1	CASSAGGDPFSYNEQFF	TGCGCCAGCAGCGCCGGAGGGGACCCCTTCTCCTACAATGAGCAGTTCTTC
TRBV7-3	.	TRBD1	TRBJ2-2	CASSQTTGAGGGELFF	TGTGCCAGCAGCCAAACGACAGGGGCTGGGGGCGGGGAGCTGTTTTTT
TRBV18	.	.	TRBJ2-5	CASSRSGEETQYF	TGTGCCAGCTCACGATCGGGGGAAGAGACCCAGTACTTC
TRBV5-1	once	TRBD1	TRBJ2-1	CASSPGQYYNEQFF	TGCGCCAGCAGCCCGGGACAGTATTACAATGAGCAGTTCTTC
TRBV7-6	.	.	TRBJ1-3	CASSLVTGQGNTIYF	TGTGCCAGCAGCTTAGTGACAGGACAGGGAAACACCATATATTTT
TRBV7-9	.	TRBD1	TRBJ2-5	CASTKSTGGLETQYF	TGTGCCAGCACAAAGTCGACAGGGGGCTTAGAGACCCAGTACTTC
TRBV7-2	once	.	TRBJ1-1	CASSPPLAGFMNTEAFF	TGTGCCAGCAGCCCCCCCCTGGCAGGATTCATGAACACTGAAGCTTTCTTT
TRBV28	.	TRBD2	TRBJ2-1	CASSLLASGGFNEQFF	TGTGCCAGCAGTTTATTGGCTAGCGGAGGATTTAATGAGCAGTTCTTC
TRBV12-5	.	.	TRBJ1-1	CASADRNTEAFF	TGTGCTAGTGCGGACAGGAACACTGAAGCTTTCTTT
TRBV5-4	.	.	TRBJ2-5	CASSLLRTAYQETQYF	TGTGCCAGCAGCTTACTTAGGACAGCCTACCAAGAGACCCAGTACTTC
TRBV19	.	TRBD2	TRBJ2-1	CASSPSGTPWYEQFF	TGTGCCAGTAGCCCTAGCGGAACCCCATGGTATGAGCAGTTCTTC
TRBV5-1	.	.	TRBJ1-1	CASSLSGFQNTEAFF	TGCGCCAGCAGCTTGTCGGGATTCCAGAACACTGAAGCTTTCTTT
TRBV5-6	.	TRBD1	TRBJ1-3	CASRSDRVGNTIYF	TGTGCCAGCAGGTCGGACAGGGTTGGAAACACCATATATTTT
TRBV7-9	.	.	TRBJ1-3	CASSHTPTATGGNTIYF	TGTGCCAGCAGTCATACGCCGACAGCTACAGGAGGAAACACCATATATTTT
TRBV5-4	.	.	TRBJ1-2	CASSLAAGLSYGYTF	TGTGCCAGCAGCTTGGCGGCAGGCCTTAGCTATGGCTACACCTTC
TRBV9	.	TRBD1	TRBJ2-7	CASSAGQGKPYEQYF	TGTGCCAGCAGCGCGGGACAGGGGAAACCCTACGAGCAGTACTTC
TRBV2	.	.	TRBJ2-7	CASSGVGLAPFAYEQYF	TGTGCCAGCAGTGGGGTTGGGCTAGCGCCTTTTGCCTACGAGCAGTACTTC
TRBV6-5	few	.	TRBJ2-1	CASSYGGRYSYNEQFF	TGTGCCAGCAGTTACGGCGGGCGCTACTCCTACAATGAGCAGTTCTTC
TRBV29-1	once	TRBD1	TRBJ1-6	CSARTGDNSPLHF	TGCAGCGCCCGGACAGGGGATAATTCACCCCTCCACTTT
TRBV5-4	.	.	TRBJ2-7	CASSLGGHYEQYF	TGTGCCAGCAGCTTAGGAGGGCACTACGAGCAGTACTTC
TRBV27	.	.	TRBJ1-6	CASSFGSGSNSPLHF	TGTGCCAGCAGTTTTGGGTCAGGTAGTAATTCACCCCTCCACTTT
TRBV11-3	.	.	TRBJ2-2	CASSSRGSGELFF	TGTGCCAGCAGCTCCAGGGGCTCCGGGGAGCTGTTTTTT
TRBV30	few	.	TRBJ1-2	CACLIGGEGGYTF	TGTGCCTGTCTAATAGGGGGGGAAGGTGGCTACACCTTC
TRBV5-5	.	TRBD2	TRBJ2-7	CASRPGLAGDGSYEQYF	TGTGCCAGCAGGCCGGGACTAGCGGGAGATGGGTCCTACGAGCAGTACTTC
TRBV9	.	TRBD2	TRBJ2-3	CASSGQTSGKGTQYF	TGTGCCAGCAGCGGCCAGACTAGCGGGAAAGGTACGCAGTATTTT
TRBV7-2	.	.	TRBJ2-4	CASSLDAQAYIQYF	TGTGCCAGCAGCTTAGACGCCCAGGCGTACATTCAGTACTTC
TRBV6-1	.	.	TRBJ2-7	CASSEYYMADYSWEQYF	TGTGCCAGCAGTGAATATTATATGGCAGACTATTCCTGGGAGCAGTACTTC
TRBV6-5	.	TRBD1	TRBJ2-1	CASSGTGVVDEQFF	TGTGCCAGCTCCGGGACAGGGGTGGTGGATGAGCAGTTCTTC
TRBV5-1	.	TRBD1	TRBJ1-4	CASSSDRGDEKLFF	TGCGCCAGCAGCTCAGACAGGGGCGATGAAAAACTGTTTTTT
TRBV11-1	.	.	TRBJ2-3	CASSLARVGGDTQYF	TGTGCCAGCAGCTTAGCGCGGGTAGGGGGAGATACGCAGTATTTT
TRBV6-5	.	TRBD1	TRBJ1-3	CATRSGQGTGNTIYF	TGTGCCACACGGTCGGGACAGGGGACTGGAAACACCATATATTTT
TRBV5-4	.	TRBD2	TRBJ2-7	CASSLWTSGTYEQYF	TGTGCCAGCAGCCTTTGGACTAGCGGAACCTACGAGCAGTACTTC
TRBV5-4	.	.	TRBJ2-7	CASKRRTTYEQYF	TGTGCCAGCAAGCGGAGGACTACCTACGAGCAGTACTTC
TRBV18	.	TRBD2	TRBJ2-3	CASSPPGTSTLDTQYF	TGTGCCAGCTCTCCTCCCGGGACTAGCACTCTGGATACGCAGTATTTT
TRBV14	.	TRBD1	TRBJ1-2	CASSQDGTAAYGYTF	TGTGCCAGCAGCCAAGACGGGACAGCGGCCTATGGCTACACCTTC
TRBV5-5	.	TRBD1	TRBJ1-5	CASSFTSGTGVTNQPQHF	TGTGCCAGCAGCTTTACCTCCGGGACAGGGGTTACTAATCAGCCCCAGCATTTT
TRBV21-1	.	.	TRBJ2-5	CASSKNTERSYQETQYF	TGTGCCAGCAGCAAAAATACCGAGCGATCGTACCAAGAGACCCAGTACTTC
TRBV19	.	TRBD1	TRBJ2-7	CASPGQMYEQYF	TGCGCCAGTCCGGGACAGATGTACGAGCAGTACTTC
TRBV6-1	.	TRBD1	TRBJ1-2	CASRSTGGAYGYTF	TGTGCCAGCAGATCTACAGGGGGCGCCTATGGCTACACCTTC
TRBV30	.	.	TRBJ1-6	CAWSVLSGVNSPLHF	TGTGCCTGGAGTGTACTGTCCGGAGTTAATTCACCCCTCCACTTT
TRBV29-1	.	.	TRBJ2-1	CSAVDYVNEQFF	TGCAGCGCAGTCGACTACGTCAATGAGCAGTTCTTC
TRBV9	.	.	TRBJ2-1	CASSASGLYYNEQFF	TGTGCCAGCAGCGCGAGCGGGCTCTACTACAATGAGCAGTTCTTC
TRBV5-5	.	.	TRBJ2-2	CASSLPQWNTGELFF	TGTGCCAGCAGCTTGCCGCAGTGGAACACCGGGGAGCTGTTTTTT
TRBV4-1	.	.	TRBJ2-1	CASSQQGYSSYNEQFF	TGCGCCAGCAGCCAACAGGGGTATAGCTCCTACAATGAGCAGTTCTTC
TRBV19	.	TRBD2	TRBJ2-3	CASGISGFGTDTQYF	TGTGCCAGTGGAATTAGCGGGTTTGGCACAGATACGCAGTATTTT
TRBV2	.	.	TRBJ1-6	CASSEAGGDYNSPLHF	TGTGCCAGCAGTGAAGCCGGAGGGGACTATAATTCACCCCTCCACTTT
TRBV6-1	.	TRBD1	TRBJ1-5	CASSEGKGQGVLRQPQHF	TGTGCCAGCAGTGAAGGGAAGGGACAGGGAGTTTTAAGGCAGCCCCAGCATTTT
TRBV4-3	.	TRBD1	TRBJ1-5	CASSLGQGDQPQHF	TGCGCCAGCAGCCTAGGACAGGGGGACCAGCCCCAGCATTTT